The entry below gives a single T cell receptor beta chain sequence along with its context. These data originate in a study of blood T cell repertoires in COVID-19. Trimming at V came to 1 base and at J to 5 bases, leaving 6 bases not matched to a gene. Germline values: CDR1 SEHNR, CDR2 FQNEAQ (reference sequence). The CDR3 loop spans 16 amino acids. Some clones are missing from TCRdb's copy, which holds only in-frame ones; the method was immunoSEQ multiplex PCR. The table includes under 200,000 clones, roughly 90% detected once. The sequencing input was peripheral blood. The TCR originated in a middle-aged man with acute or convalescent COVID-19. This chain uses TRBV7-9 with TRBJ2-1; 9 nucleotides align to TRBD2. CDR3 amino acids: CASSLGGSGGNNEQFF. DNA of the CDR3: TGTGCCAGCAGCTTAGGAGGTAGCGGGGGCAACAATGAGCAGTTCTTC.